This entry describes one T cell receptor (beta chain). This CDR3 is 15 amino acids long. Germline-derived CDR1 and CDR2 are WSHSY and SAAADI. The trim removed 5 bases at V and 7 bases at J, leaving 7 bases unmatched. This sample is part of a study of type 1 regulatory T cells. Study-level information: This in vitro CD4 product, T-allo10, is enriched for Tr1 cells and alloantigen-specific.

TCRdb reprocessed the reads with MiXCR, giving one entry per CDR3 protein. The sample includes about 100,000 distinct CDR3 sequences, around a third seen only once; the top ten take around 2.2%. The chain couples TRBV10-2 to TRBJ2-1; 11 positions match TRBD2. This clonotype originated in a human donor in good health. Sequences were obtained from CD4+ T cells, either the whole sample or a sorted fraction (not recorded which). CDR3 DNA sequence: TGCGCCAGCAGTTTGGGCGCTAGCGGGAGGAATGAGCAGTTCTTC. This gives the protein CASSLGASGRNEQFF.